Below, 16 T cell receptor beta chains from the same sample are listed, as sequenced in a study of human CD8 memory T cell subsets. Construction of TCR beta libraries was accomplished by means of UMI-labeled 5' RACE. TCRdb reworked the 5' RACE reads into one entry per CDR3 protein, no DNA. This repertoire includes about 7,400 distinct CDR3 sequences. The sequenced sample consisted of CD8+ T cells from PBMCs. These receptors originate from a human donor in good health.

This chain links TRBV3-1 with TRBJ2-2; TCRdb's D call of TRBD2 is untestable without DNA. The V gene's germline CDR1 is LGHDT and CDR2 YNNKEL (reference sequence). There are 14 residues in the CDR3. Here the CDR3 reads CASTGSGNTGELFF.

The rearrangement uses TRBV19 and TRBJ2-2; TCRdb's D call, TRBD2, is unchecked because there is no DNA. This CDR3 region has 16 residues. Germline V gene lookup returns CDR1 LNHDA and CDR2 SQIVND (reference sequence). The CDR3 protein is CASSASSGSWAGELFF.

The chain combines TRBV7-3 with TRBJ2-7; TCRdb's D call, TRBD1, is unchecked because there is no DNA. CDR1 SGHTA and CDR2 FQGTGA come from the germline V gene. CDR3 length: 13 amino acids. The CDR3 protein is CASSPGPSYEQYF.

The chain has TRBV10-1 and TRBJ2-5. This CDR3 is 16 amino acids long. The germline CDR1 and CDR2 sequences are WNHNN and SYGVQD (reference sequence). CDR3 protein: CASSDGLDTTKETQYF.

The gene calls are TRBV3-1 and TRBJ2-5; TCRdb designates TRBD2, a call that cannot be tested without DNA. The CDR3 totals 15 residues. Per germline, CDR1 LGHDT and CDR2 YNNKEL (reference sequence). The CDR3 protein is CASSQEIALNETQYF.

This clonotype shows up as medium-sized by frequency. The chain joins TRBV12-3 or TRBV12-4 to TRBJ1-5; TCRdb's D call, TRBD1, is unchecked because there is no DNA. The CDR3 is made up of 16 amino acids. CDR3 sequence reads: CASSFTGFKGNQPQHF.

The chain uses TRBV29-1 and TRBJ2-3; checking the TCRdb D call of TRBD1 is not possible without DNA. The CDR3 totals 17 residues. In germline, CDR1 is SQVTM, CDR2 ANQGSEA. The CDR3 sequence: CSVLDLRDRSWADTQYF.

The J gene is TRBJ1-2, the V gene TRBV19; TCRdb's D gene call, TRBD1, goes unchecked for lack of DNA. The CDR3 sequence is 13 residues long. Germline V gene sequence: CDR1 LNHDA, CDR2 SQIVND (reference sequence). CDR3 in amino acids: CASGDTGAYGYTF.

Judged by frequency, this clonotype is large. The rearrangement joins TRBV2 to TRBJ2-1. Germline CDR1 and CDR2: SNHLY and FYNNEI. This CDR3 has 19 residues. The CDR3 spells CASSAAGARFAYDYNEQFF.

CDR3 sequence: CATPTTHFSGRAALYEQYF. The rearrangement uses TRBV6-6 and TRBJ2-7; the TRBD2 assignment by TCRdb is unverifiable without DNA. CDR3 length: 19 amino acids. Germline CDR1 and CDR2: MNHNY and SVGAGI (reference sequence).

The chain combines TRBV27 with TRBJ2-5; TCRdb selects TRBD1, and the lack of DNA leaves this call unchecked. Germline CDR1 is MNHEY and CDR2 is SMNVEV (reference sequence). The CDR3 extends over 15 amino acids. CDR3 loop: CASSLWAGFQETQYF.

The CDR3 is CASSRLDEQYF. This chain joins TRBV6-2 or TRBV6-3 and TRBJ2-7. CDR3 length equals 11 residues. Germline CDR1 and CDR2: MNHEY and SVGEGT.

This chain links TRBV23-1 with TRBJ2-3; the TRBD2 assignment by TCRdb is unverifiable without DNA. Being an ORF, TRBV23-1 has a function that is uncertain. There are 17 residues in the CDR3. CDR3 region: CASSQPTSGRGTGTQYF.

The J gene is TRBJ2-3, the V gene TRBV9. The germline CDR1 and CDR2 sequences are SGDLS and YYNGEE. The CDR3 is made up of 11 amino acids. The CDR3 here is CASSATDTQYF.

The chain employs TRBV27 and TRBJ1-5. Germline values: CDR1 MNHEY, CDR2 SMNVEV (reference sequence). This CDR3 has 15 residues. This chain's CDR3 is CASSWTGSSAQPQHF.

V is TRBV6-1 and J is TRBJ2-1; TCRdb designates TRBD1, a call that cannot be tested without DNA. This CDR3 has 15 amino acids. The germline gives CDR1 MNHNS, CDR2 SASEGT. The CDR3 is CASSDPGTAYNEQFF.